The 3 T cell receptor beta chains reported below all come from one sample, sequenced in a study of shared clonotypes between healthy human individuals (dated by TCRdb to 2018 to 2020). Library creation used the immunoSEQ multiplex PCR assay. TCRdb obtained this table from immuneACCESS and retained in-frame rearrangements with V and J assigned. These tables miss some clones; where compared with another copy, unresolved V genes account for less than half of the shortfall, and the remainder is unexplained. The sample profile shows more than 450,000 clones; around 74% of them were found once. The ten largest clonotypes hold approximately 13% of the sample. Material: PBMCs. The source of these receptors is a woman between 35 and 50 years old in good health. Some clones in this sample may be carry-over from other donors' samples.

The rearrangement uses TRBV28 and TRBJ2-1; possibly TRBD1 or TRBD2 for D (5 bases each). The CDR3 sequence is 13 residues long. V lost 4 bases and J lost 7, with 11 bases in between. From germline, CDR1 is MDHEN and CDR2 SYDVKM. CDR3 residues: CASSSGNRNEQFF. CDR3 nucleotide sequence: TGTGCCAGCAGTTCCGGGAACAGGAATGAGCAGTTCTTC.

The chain recombines TRBV7-9 with TRBJ1-4; D not certain. The CDR3 spans 15 residues. The germline V gene has CDR1 SEHNR and CDR2 FQNEAQ (reference sequence). The V end lost 0 bases, the J end lost 8 bases, and 13 bases lay between the germline ends. CDR3 DNA sequence: TGTGCCAGCAGCTTAGCGCGGGCGCTTGAGGAAAAACTGTTTTTT. Translated, it gives CASSLARALEEKLFF.

This chain links TRBV6-6 with TRBJ2-1, with 12 bases identical to TRBD2. The CDR3 consists of 14 residues. Germline CDR1 and CDR2: MNHNY and SVGAGI (reference sequence). The junction had 6 bases not matched to a gene; V was cut back by 6 bases and J by 9 bases. The CDR3 protein is CASSQTSGRGEQFF. The CDR3 nucleotides are TGTGCCAGCAGCCAGACTAGCGGGAGAGGTGAGCAGTTCTTC.